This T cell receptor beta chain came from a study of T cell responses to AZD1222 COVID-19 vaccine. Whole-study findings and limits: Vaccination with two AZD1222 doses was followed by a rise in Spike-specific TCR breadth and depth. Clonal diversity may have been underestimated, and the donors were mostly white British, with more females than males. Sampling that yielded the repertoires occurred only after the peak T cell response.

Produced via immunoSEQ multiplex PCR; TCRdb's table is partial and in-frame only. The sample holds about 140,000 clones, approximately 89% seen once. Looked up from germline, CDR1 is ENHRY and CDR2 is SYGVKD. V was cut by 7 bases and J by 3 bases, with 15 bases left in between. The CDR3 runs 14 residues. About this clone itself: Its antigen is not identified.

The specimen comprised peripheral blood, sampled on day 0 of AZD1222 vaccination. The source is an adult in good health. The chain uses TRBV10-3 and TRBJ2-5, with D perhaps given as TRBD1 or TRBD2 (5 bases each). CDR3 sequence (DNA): TGTGCCATCAATCGGAGGCAGGGAGAAGAGACCCAGTACTTC. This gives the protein CAINRRQGEETQYF.